Described below is a single TCR beta chain sequence and its context. The data originate from a study of blood T cell repertoires in COVID-19. Original data processing: Cell counts per sample came from amplifying reference gene primers. Only in-frame clones appear in the TCRdb table, and some are missing; sequencing was by immunoSEQ multiplex PCR. D and trimming come from the DNA, and the V and J calls and clone size come from that table. The sample records roughly 160,000 clones, around 83% being singletons. Germline CDR1 SGDLS, CDR2 YYNGEE. The CDR3 is 15 residues long. V lost 0 bases and J lost 7; bases outside the gene matches: 7.

The source material was peripheral blood. This clonotype originated in a man between 18 and 35 years old with acute or convalescent COVID-19. The chain links TRBV9 to TRBJ2-7, with 10 nucleotides matching TRBD2. The CDR3 is CASSVDSSGGLEQYF. CDR3 nucleotides: TGTGCCAGCAGCGTAGATTCTAGCGGGGGACTAGAGCAGTACTTC.